These 14 T cell receptor beta chains were sequenced from one sample in a study of cytomegalovirus exposure and HLA in healthy donors. In the PCR, 60 Vbeta and 13 Jbeta primers were used. Measured with immunoSEQ multiplex PCR; TCRdb has only the in-frame clones, and not every one. The sample has about 240,000 clones, roughly 84% seen once. The sequenced material came from PBMCs. The receptors were gathered from a girl under 10 years old in good health and CMV-seronegative.

This clone has only a few counts. The rearrangement links TRBV6-5 to TRBJ1-1; D is unclear. The ends were cut back, 7 bases at V and 0 bases at J, with 12 bases in the middle. The CDR3 is 14 residues long. The germline gives CDR1 MNHEY, CDR2 SVGAGI. CDR3 DNA: TGTGCCAGCACTTTAACACCGATGAACACTGAAGCTTTCTTT. Protein product: CASTLTPMNTEAFF.

The chain links TRBV2 to TRBJ2-3; TRBD2 aligns across 7 bases. Germline assignment: CDR1 SNHLY and CDR2 FYNNEI. Trimming cost V 6 bases and J 2 bases; bases outside gene matches: 5. The CDR3 runs 14 residues. CDR3 sequence (DNA): TGTGCCAGCAGGGCGGGACTACCCACAGATACGCAGTATTTT. This sequence encodes CASRAGLPTDTQYF.

The chain has TRBV19 and TRBJ2-3, with TRBD2 identical over 10 bases. V was clipped by 6 bases and J by 4 bases; unmatched bases: 7. Germline CDR1 LNHDA, CDR2 SQIVND (reference sequence). The CDR3 has 15 residues. CDR3 in amino acids: CASRDSGGAADTQYF. The CDR3 DNA reads TGTGCCAGTAGAGACAGCGGGGGGGCTGCAGATACGCAGTATTTT. Complete variable domain (other parts from reference TRBV19 and TRBJ2-3): DGGITQSPKYLFRKEGQNVTLSCEQNLNHDAMYWYRQDPGQGLRLIYYSQIVNDFQKGDIAEGYSVSREKKESFPLTVTSAQKNPTAFYLCASRDSGGAADTQYFGPGTRLTVL.

This chain connects TRBV2 to TRBJ2-7, with TRBD2 matching over 8 bases. The CDR3 has 15 residues. V was pared by 8 bases and J by 2 bases, with 11 bases of the junction left unmatched. CDR1 is SNHLY, CDR2 FYNNEI, per germline. Written as DNA, the CDR3 is TGTGCCAGCTTCTCGGGGGGGACTACACCCTACGAGCAGTACTTC. Amino acids: CASFSGGTTPYEQYF.

This chain connects TRBV5-1 to TRBJ2-1, with D perhaps matching TRBD1 (5 bases). Germline V lookup: CDR1 SGHRS, CDR2 YFSETQ. Trimming removed 1 base at V and 11 bases at J, with 13 bases between. The CDR3 length is 13 residues. The CDR3 loop is CASSLSADRQQFF. The CDR3 DNA is TGCGCCAGCAGCTTGTCCGCCGACAGACAGCAGTTCTTC.

The genes are TRBV6-1 and TRBJ2-7, with 10 nucleotides matching TRBD2. The J segment lost 3 bases and the V segment lost 6 bases, leaving 8 bases of the junction unmatched. The CDR3 totals 15 residues. CDR1 MNHNS and CDR2 SASEGT come from the germline V gene. CDR3 sequence: CASSALAGEVYEQYF. The CDR3 nucleotides are TGTGCCAGCAGCGCCCTAGCGGGGGAGGTCTACGAGCAGTACTTC.

The V gene is TRBV12-5, the J gene TRBJ2-1, with D possibly being TRBD2 (5 bases). The CDR3 is made up of 15 amino acids. CDR1 and CDR2 (germline): LGHNT, FRNRAP. V lost 7 bases and J lost 3, with 16 bases in between. CDR3 sequence (DNA): TGTGCTAGTGTCAGAGGGTCAGCGGTCTACAATGAGCAGTTCTTC. It specifies CASVRGSAVYNEQFF.

This chain links TRBV5-1 with TRBJ2-7; 10 bases align to TRBD2. Trimming at V came to 5 bases and at J to 2 bases, leaving 4 bases not matched to a gene. The CDR3 sequence is 14 residues long. Per germline, CDR1 SGHRS and CDR2 YFSETQ. CDR3 sequence: CASSSGRIPYEQYF. The DNA of the CDR3 is TGCGCCAGCAGTAGCGGGAGGATTCCCTACGAGCAGTACTTC.

The rearrangement links TRBV11-2 to TRBJ1-5; TRBD1 matches 10 bases. CDR3 size: 15 residues. In germline, CDR1 is SGHAT, CDR2 FQNNGV. Trimming took 5 bases from V and 2 from J; bases not matched to a gene: 3. The CDR3 here is CASSAGTGGNQPQHF. Here the CDR3 DNA reads TGTGCCAGCAGCGCCGGGACAGGGGGCAATCAGCCCCAGCATTTT.

The rearrangement joins TRBV2 to TRBJ2-5; 9 nucleotides agree with TRBD2. The CDR3 spans 13 residues. With V trimmed by 6 bases and J by 4 bases, 3 bases remained unmatched. Germline lookup yields CDR1 SNHLY and CDR2 FYNNEI. The CDR3 DNA sequence: TGTGCCAGCAGAGGGCGGGGGGGAGAGACCCAGTACTTC. Translation gives CASRGRGGETQYF.

This clone was recorded only once. V and J are TRBV30 and TRBJ2-7; the D gene is possibly TRBD1 (6 bases). Between the trimmed V and J ends, which lost 4 bases and 4 bases, there was a span of 17 bases. Germline-derived CDR1 and CDR2 are GTSNPN and SVGIG (reference sequence). CDR3 length equals 14 residues. The CDR3 sequence is CAWNQGVGAYEQYF. CDR3 bases: TGTGCCTGGAATCAGGGTGTGGGGGCTTACGAGCAGTACTTC.

The rearrangement links TRBV6-5 to TRBJ1-2, with TRBD1 matching over 9 bases. The CDR3 loop spans 13 amino acids. V trimming: 11 bases; J trimming: 2 bases; junction bases outside the gene matches: 6. The germline V gene encodes CDR1 MNHEY and CDR2 SVGAGI. In DNA, the CDR3 is TGTGCCGTTCACGGGACAGGGAACTATGGCTACACCTTC. As protein: CAVHGTGNYGYTF.

V gene TRBV5-6 combines with J gene TRBJ1-1, with D possibly TRBD1 on 5 matching bases. This CDR3 is 15 amino acids long. CDR1 SGHDT and CDR2 YYEEEE come from the germline V gene. Between the trimmed V and J ends, which lost 4 bases and 6 bases, there was a span of 19 bases. The DNA for the CDR3 is TGTGCCAGCAGCACTATCCAGGGATTCTTTGCTGAAGCTTTCTTT. It is translated as CASSTIQGFFAEAFF. The whole variable domain, filled in from reference TRBV5-6 and TRBJ1-1, reads DAGVTQSPTHLIKTRGQQVTLRCSPKSGHDTVSWYQQALGQGPQFIFQYYEEEERQRGNFPDRFSGHQFPNYSSELNVNALLLGDSALYLCASSTIQGFFAEAFFGQGTRLTVV.

V usage is TRBV29-1 and J usage is TRBJ1-2; D unresolved. This CDR3 has 13 residues. Germline CDR1 reads SQVTM; CDR2 reads ANQGSEA. V was shortened by 2 bases and J by 6 bases, with 13 bases between the two germline ends. The CDR3 loop is CSVEPRIGDGYTF. CDR3 in DNA: TGCAGCGTTGAACCCAGGATCGGGGATGGCTACACCTTC.